This paragraph reports one T cell receptor beta chain. Source study methods: Reference gene primer amplification gave nucleated cell count estimates. Clones were read by immunoSEQ multiplex PCR, and TCRdb kept only the in-frame ones, dropping some. The DNA was the basis for D and trimming; V, J and clone size are from that table. The data show about 270,000 clones, 80% to 90% seen once. Germline V gene data show CDR1 as SGHNT and CDR2 as YYREEE (reference sequence). This CDR3 has 13 residues. V lost 0 bases and J lost 4, with 4 bases in between. This specimen belongs to a study of blood T cell repertoires in COVID-19. Individuals drawn from about two dozen US areas were roughly 18 to 89 years old. Membership in each cohort depended on participant-reported clinical history.

This clonotype originated in a man younger than 30 who had recovered from COVID-19. Sequences were obtained from PBMCs or T cells enriched from blood (not recorded which). The V call is TRBV5-4, the J call TRBJ2-2; no reliable D call. The CDR3 is CASSLAFTGELFF. The DNA of the CDR3 is TGTGCCAGCAGCTTGGCCTTCACCGGGGAGCTGTTTTTT.